The 22 T cell receptor beta chains below come from one sample, sequenced in a study of T cell repertoires in cytomegalovirus infection (dated by TCRdb to the late 2010s). No antigen is known for these receptors. Sequencing was carried out with an Illumina HiSeq 1500. The public sequencing data were trimmed at Q25 with fastp and processed into clonotypes with MiXCR by TCRdb, which kept only in-frame beta chains. CDR3 protein duplicates are merged, each entry listing the most common genes and DNA. Present in this sample are about a million distinct CDR3 sequences, around 31% of which were seen just once. About 14% of the sample rests with the top ten. The intended sense of this specimen's treatment or condition label: in vitro stimulation with specific CMV peptide epitopes to enrich CMV-specific T cells. The sequencing used cultured CD8+ T cells from PBMCs, collected from culture after CMV antigen stimulation. Receptor source: a human donor in good health (CMV status not recorded). Some clones in this sample may be carry-over from other donors' samples.

This clonotype was detected a few times. V is TRBV7-2 and J is TRBJ2-1; no definite D call. V was shortened by 4 bases and J by 7 bases, with 8 bases between the two germline ends. Per germline, CDR1 SGHTA and CDR2 FQGNSA. This CDR3 is built from 12 residues. CDR3 DNA: TGTGCCAGCAGCTCTTACATAAATGAGCAGTTCTTC. Encoded protein: CASSSYINEQFF. The entire variable domain, with the rest obtained from reference TRBV7-2 and TRBJ2-1, is as follows: GAGVSQSPSNKVTEKGKDVELRCDPISGHTALYWYRQSLGQGLEFLIYFQGNSAPDKSGLPSDRFSAERTGGSVSTLTIQRTQQEDSAVYLCASSSYINEQFFGPGTRLTVL.

This clonotype appeared a few times. The chain combines TRBV9 with TRBJ2-1; 7 bases match TRBD2. Germline V CDR1 and CDR2: SGDLS, YYNGEE. This CDR3 spans 15 amino acids. The trim removed 4 bases at V and 6 bases at J, leaving 10 bases unmatched. The CDR3 DNA sequence: TGTGCCAGCAGCCCCTGGAGCGGGGCCACCAATGAGCAGTTCTTC. Its translation: CASSPWSGATNEQFF.

This clonotype has just a few counts. The CDR3 DNA is TGTGCCATCAGTGATACAGGCTCCGGCAATGAGCAGTTCTTC. Residues: CAISDTGSGNEQFF. J is TRBJ2-1 and V is TRBV10-3, with a weak D call TRBD1 (5 bases). V was pared by 3 bases and J by 6 bases, with 12 bases between. The CDR3 is 14 amino acids. Germline CDR1 ENHRY, CDR2 SYGVKD.

This clonotype has ten or more counts. V and J are TRBV7-9 and TRBJ1-1; weak D call: TRBD1 (5 bases). The CDR3 spans 15 residues. Between the trimmed V and J ends, which lost 5 bases and 0 bases, there was a span of 13 bases. Germline values: CDR1 SEHNR, CDR2 FQNEAQ (reference sequence). As DNA, the CDR3 is TGTGCCAGCAGCCTCCCTCAGGGCATGAACACTGAAGCTTTCTTT. Amino acids: CASSLPQGMNTEAFF.

This chain links TRBV12-3 or TRBV12-4 with TRBJ2-2; D possibly corresponds to TRBD1 (6 bases). V gave up 2 bases and J gave up 2 bases, with 27 bases separating them. This CDR3 spans 21 amino acids. The CDR3 DNA reads as TGTGCCAGCAGTTTATTTCTCTGGGGGCCCCTAAGGGGTGATAACACCGGGGAGCTGTTTTTT. Amino acid sequence: CASSLFLWGPLRGDNTGELFF.

The table lists this clonotype with a few counts. The V gene is TRBV6-2 or TRBV6-3, the J gene TRBJ2-1; no firm D call. Trimming removed 0 bases from V and 6 bases from J, with 15 bases in between. The CDR3 has 16 residues. From germline, CDR1 is MNHEY and CDR2 SVGEGT. In nucleotides, the CDR3 is TGTGCCAGCAGTTACTCGAACCCAGCCTGGGGCAATGAGCAGTTCTTC. Translation gives CASSYSNPAWGNEQFF.

This clonotype appeared a few times. J is TRBJ1-1 and V is TRBV7-2; TRBD1 is a possible D gene (5 bases). Trimming took 8 bases from V and 1 from J, leaving 14 bases between them. The CDR3 totals 14 residues. CDR1 is SGHTA and CDR2 is FQGNSA in the germline V gene. Here the CDR3 DNA reads TGTGCCAGCTCAAAGTGGGGGGGGAACACTGAAGCTTTCTTT. It yields the protein CASSKWGGNTEAFF.

This clonotype was detected a few times. This rearrangement joins TRBV6-5 to TRBJ2-1; D unclear. The germline gives CDR1 MNHEY, CDR2 SVGAGI. The CDR3 is made up of 15 amino acids. The V end was cut by 0 bases, the J end by 2 bases, with 8 bases between. CDR3 amino acids: CASSYSNGPYNEQFF. The DNA of the CDR3 is TGTGCCAGCAGTTACTCGAACGGTCCCTACAATGAGCAGTTCTTC.

The genes are TRBV2 and TRBJ2-7, with unresolved D. V gave up 7 bases and J gave up 3 bases, with 19 bases separating them. Germline values: CDR1 SNHLY, CDR2 FYNNEI. The CDR3 spans 15 residues. CDR3 nucleotide sequence: TGTGCCAGCATTTCCGGGTCAATAAAAAGCTACGAGCAGTACTTC. Protein: CASISGSIKSYEQYF.

The V call is TRBV6-5, the J call TRBJ2-3, with 7 nucleotides matching TRBD2. This CDR3 is built from 17 residues. CDR1 and CDR2 (germline): MNHEY, SVGAGI. With V trimmed by 0 bases and J by 2 bases, 8 bases remained unmatched. The CDR3 spells CASSYSSGARSTDTQYF. Written as DNA, the CDR3 is TGTGCCAGCAGTTACTCGAGCGGGGCCCGTTCCACAGATACGCAGTATTTT.

This clonotype turned up a few times. This sequence joins TRBV4-1 and TRBJ2-2, with D perhaps TRBD1 (5 bases). Trimming took 3 bases from V and 6 from J, leaving 14 bases between them. CDR3 length equals 15 residues. Germline V gives CDR1 MGHRA, CDR2 YSYEKL. The CDR3 region is CASSHEQVYPGELFF. CDR3 in DNA: TGCGCCAGCAGCCATGAACAGGTTTACCCCGGGGAGCTGTTTTTT.

This clonotype was seen ten or more times. The junction differs from germline at one of its ends, possibly a read error. V and J are TRBV12-3 or TRBV12-4 and TRBJ2-1; D ambiguous. This CDR3 is built from 14 residues. The CDR3 protein is CASSLAPSYNEQFF. The CDR3 nucleotides are TGTGCCAGCAGCTTAGCCCCGTCCTACAATGAGCAGTTCTTC.

The J gene is TRBJ2-3, the V gene TRBV19; D unclear. The CDR3 has 14 residues. The germline V gene encodes CDR1 LNHDA and CDR2 SQIVND (reference sequence). Trimming removed 7 bases from V and 4 bases from J, with 15 bases in between. CDR3 DNA: TGTGCCAGTAACTTCAGAGTAGGACCAGATACGCAGTATTTT. Translating it yields CASNFRVGPDTQYF.

The chain links TRBV27 to TRBJ1-5; TRBD1 aligns across 8 bases. V lost 3 bases, J lost 7 bases, and 5 bases stayed unmatched. In germline, CDR1 is MNHEY, CDR2 SMNVEV (reference sequence). CDR3 size: 14 residues. The CDR3 is CASSLDRAGQPQHF. The CDR3 coding sequence is TGTGCCAGCAGTTTGGACAGGGCGGGCCAGCCCCAGCATTTT.

This chain joins TRBV12-3 or TRBV12-4 and TRBJ2-3, with D unresolved. V was cut by 6 bases and J by 0 bases, with 13 bases left in between. The CDR3 sequence is 15 residues long. CDR3 in DNA: TGTGCCAGCAGCCCCGCCCCAAGAAGCACAGATACGCAGTATTTT. Translation: CASSPAPRSTDTQYF.

The sample holds one count of this clonotype. The genes are TRBV6-2 or TRBV6-3 and TRBJ2-2, with 7 positions matching TRBD1. V gave up 10 bases and J gave up 1 base; unmatched junction bases: 9. Germline CDR1 reads MNHEY; CDR2 reads SVGEGT. The CDR3 loop spans 15 amino acids. CDR3 DNA sequence: TGTGCCACCAATATTGGGACAGAGAACACCGGGGAGCTGTTTTTT. Translating it yields CATNIGTENTGELFF.

The chain employs TRBV9 and TRBJ1-1; 9 bases match TRBD1. From germline, CDR1 is SGDLS and CDR2 YYNGEE. This CDR3 comprises 15 residues. Trimming took 5 bases from V and 5 from J; bases not matched to a gene: 10. This CDR3 reads CASRRTGEGRTEAFF. CDR3 nucleotide sequence: TGTGCCAGCAGACGGACAGGGGAGGGAAGGACTGAAGCTTTCTTT. Full variable domain (missing parts from reference TRBV9 and TRBJ1-1): DSGVTQTPKHLITATGQRVTLRCSPRSGDLSVYWYQQSLDQGLQFLIQYYNGEERAKGNILERFSAQQFPDLHSELNLSSLELGDSALYFCASRRTGEGRTEAFFGQGTRLTVV.

The CDR3 reads CASSPRFSPRNTEAFF. The CDR3 DNA is TGTGCCAGCAGCCCCCGATTCTCCCCGAGGAACACTGAAGCTTTCTTT. This sequence joins TRBV14 and TRBJ1-1; the D is unclear. Germline V gene data show CDR1 as SGHDN and CDR2 as FVKESK. With 4 bases removed from V and 1 base from J, the gap between germline ends came to 16 bases. The CDR3 runs to 16 residues.

This clonotype appeared a few times. The chain uses TRBV5-4 and TRBJ2-3, with TRBD2 as a possible D gene (5 bases). Germline lookup yields CDR1 SGHNT and CDR2 YYREEE (reference sequence). The V and J ends lost 2 bases and 4 bases respectively, with 17 bases between them. The CDR3 length is 16 residues. Here the CDR3 reads CASSLLGRRSSDTQYF. In DNA form, the CDR3 reads TGTGCCAGCAGCTTACTAGGCAGGAGGTCATCAGATACGCAGTATTTT. Together with reference TRBV5-4 and TRBJ2-3, the CDR3 gives the full variable domain: ETGVTQSPTHLIKTRGQQVTLRCSSQSGHNTVSWYQQALGQGPQFIFQYYREEENGRGNFPPRFSGLQFPNYSSELNVNALELDDSALYLCASSLLGRRSSDTQYFGPGTRLTVL.

This clonotype showed up many times. This chain uses TRBV7-2 with TRBJ1-5; TRBD1 matches at 7 bases. V shed 5 bases, J shed 2 bases, and the junction held 9 bases outside the gene matches. This CDR3 is 16 amino acids long. Looked up from germline, CDR1 is SGHTA and CDR2 is FQGNSA. As DNA, the CDR3 is TGTGCCAGCAGCATGACAGGGTCTGGTGGCAATCAGCCCCAGCATTTT. Amino acid sequence: CASSMTGSGGNQPQHF.

The J gene is TRBJ2-5, the V gene TRBV10-3, with 7 positions matching TRBD1. The CDR3 spans 13 residues. Germline-derived CDR1 and CDR2 are ENHRY and SYGVKD. The V gene end was trimmed by 6 bases and the J gene end by 4 bases; junction bases not matched to a gene: 5. CDR3 bases: TGTGCCATCAGAGGGGACAGCCCAGAGACCCAGTACTTC. Translation: CAIRGDSPETQYF.

The CDR3 DNA is TGTGCCAGCAGTTCCACTGGGACAAAGAGGCCCATATATTTT. It specifies CASSSTGTKRPIYF. The chain joins TRBV27 to TRBJ1-3; D is perhaps TRBD1 (6 bases). Germline CDR1 is MNHEY and CDR2 is SMNVEV (reference sequence). The CDR3 spans 14 residues. V was cut by 4 bases and J by 11 bases, with 18 bases left in between.